This T cell receptor beta chain was identified in a study of human T cells and chemical hapten exposure listed by TCRdb under 2021. In the study overall: For sensitization, 2% DPC in acetone was applied to an approximately 2 cm by approximately 2 cm area of upper inner arm skin. In alopecia patients, the study followed how the peripheral blood TCR repertoire changed in vivo over primary and secondary sensitization to diphenylcyclopropenone (DPC), a hapten. Patch testing was done on the upper back using Finn chambers containing 0.01% DPC, and results were scored after 6 days according to International Contact Dermatitis Research Group standards. Patients additionally received weekly therapeutic DPC doses to the scalp throughout the approximately 25-week study period. Blood samples were taken from patients before sensitization (week 0) and at 2, 6 and about 24 weeks after DPC sensitization. The libraries were sequenced as a pool, and the TCR yield per sample differed mostly because of small variations in library volumes within the pool. For TCR sequencing, blood came from about 28 alopecia patients at anywhere from one to four time points (pre-sensitization, 2, 6 and 24 weeks). The patient cohort, mostly female, included alopecia areata with under or over 50% scalp involvement, alopecia totalis and alopecia universalis. Results and caveats for the whole study, not just this receptor: Expanded TCRs formed significantly more large CDR3 similarity clusters than pre-sensitization or healthy control sets, consistent with antigen-driven responses. Repeated subsampling changed both the strength of the expansion versus patch-test correlation and the threshold at which the correlation became significant. DPC sensitization did not change the number of TCRs with a frequency above 1 in 1000, and there was no evidence of changes in global repertoire structure. Patch test score correlated positively with the number of PT1 expanded TCRs, reaching significance at thresholds 8, 16 and 32 but not at 4. Because every patient had alopecia, a presumed autoimmune disease, the patients' immune response might differ from that of healthy individuals.

About this clonotype itself: Its antigen is still unknown. No base quality information exists; no much larger clone differs at one position.

Explained via the paper, the time point label denotes: patch test 1, 2 weeks after DPC sensitization. The treatment or condition label for this specimen denotes: therapeutic diphenylcyclopropenone sensitization with weekly scalp DPC. At every patch-test visit, the blood draw took place before the patch test was put on. To be eligible, patients had to be aged 18 to 70, diagnosed with alopecia and judged suitable for DPC therapy, while pregnant patients were excluded. Total RNA was extracted from unfractionated whole blood that had been collected in Tempus Blood RNA tubes. Library preparation employed RACE. The sequencing machine was a NextSeq 500. Library preparation attached unique molecular identifiers to individual cDNA molecules for quantitative, reproducible TCR counting. Each blood RNA sample was used to sequence both TCR alpha and TCR beta chains. The source study handled its data this way. The median number of TCRs per sample was some 100,000, ranging from about 23,224 to 750,000. The Decombinator software suite was used to annotate V, J and CDR3 in the TCR reads. To make PS versus PT1 abundance plots, every sample was subsampled to the same number of TCRs (28,000). TCRs were defined as expanded if absent before sensitization and observed at least eight times at the 2-week time point. The public reads were reprocessed in TCRdb via fastp at Q25 and MiXCR, keeping in-frame beta chains. CDR3 protein duplicates are merged, each entry listing the most common genes and DNA. TCRdb assigned the V and J calls; the authors' analysis was not used. The sample contains about 120,000 distinct CDR3 sequences, roughly an eighth of them found a single time. The ten largest account for over 0.85% of the sample.

The sequences come from whole blood, collected in connection with sensitization to the hapten diphenylcyclopropenone (DPC). The source is a man aged 18 to 30 with alopecia areata. Some clones in this sample may be carry-over from other donors' samples.

The DNA is as follows: TGTGCCAGCAGTTTAGGGACAGGGCAAGCAGCCCAGCATTTT. It codes for CASSLGTGQAAQHF. In this chain, TRBV28 is recombined with TRBJ1-5; 9 middle bases align to TRBD1. Germline trimming: 2 bases from V, 11 bases from J; junction bases outside gene matches: 7. The CDR3 runs 14 amino acids, cysteine and phenylalanine included. The retained sequence is limited to the CDR3, 42 bases, with the frame set at the first base. CDR1 and CDR2 are drawn from the germline V gene: MDHEN, SYDVKM.